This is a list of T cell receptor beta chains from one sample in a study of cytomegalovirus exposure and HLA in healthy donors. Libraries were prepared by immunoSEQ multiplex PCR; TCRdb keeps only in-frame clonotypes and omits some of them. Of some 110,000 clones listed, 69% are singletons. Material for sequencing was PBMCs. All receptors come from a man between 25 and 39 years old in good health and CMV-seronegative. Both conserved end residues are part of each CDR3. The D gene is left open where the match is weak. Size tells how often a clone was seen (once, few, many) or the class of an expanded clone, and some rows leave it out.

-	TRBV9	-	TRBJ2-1	TGTGCCAGCAGCGTAGCCACGGGAACCCCTGAGCAGTTCTTC	CASSVATGTPEQFF
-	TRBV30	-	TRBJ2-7	TGTGCCTGGAGTGTAAGACCCGGGGGGCACGAGCAGTACTTC	CAWSVRPGGHEQYF
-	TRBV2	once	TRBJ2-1	TGTGCCAGCAGGTACAGGGCCCGTTCCTACAATGAGCAGTTCTTC	CASRYRARSYNEQFF
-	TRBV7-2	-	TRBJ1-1	TGTGCCAGCAGCTTAGTAAAGAACACTGAAGCTTTCTTT	CASSLVKNTEAFF
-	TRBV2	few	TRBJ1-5	TGTGCCAGCAGTGAACAGGGGTTTGATCAGCCCCAGCATTTT	CASSEQGFDQPQHF
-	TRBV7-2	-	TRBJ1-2	TGTGCCAGCAGCTTAGCGGGAGTGGGTGGGGTTGGCTACACCTTC	CASSLAGVGGVGYTF
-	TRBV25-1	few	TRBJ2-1	TGTGCCAGCACAGGCGGGTTATACAATGAGCAGTTCTTC	CASTGGLYNEQFF
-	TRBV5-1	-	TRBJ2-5	TGCGCCAGCAGCCGTCGGGACTCCCAAGAGACCCAGTACTTC	CASSRRDSQETQYF
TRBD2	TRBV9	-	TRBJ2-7	TGTGCCAGCAGCGTCACCGGGACTAGCCACTACGAGCAGTACTTC	CASSVTGTSHYEQYF
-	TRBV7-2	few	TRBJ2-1	TGTGCCAGCAGCACCATTGTCGGTGAGCAGTTCTTC	CASSTIVGEQFF
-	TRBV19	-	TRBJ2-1	TGTGCCAGTAGTCTTTCGGGAGAGGATGAGCAGTTCTTC	CASSLSGEDEQFF
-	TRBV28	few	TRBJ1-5	TGTGCCAGCAGTTTAGTACGGGAGCCCCAGCATTTT	CASSLVREPQHF
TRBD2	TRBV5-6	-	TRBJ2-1	TGTGCCAGCAGCCACCTGCTCTTAGCGGGAGCCTACAATGAGCAGTTCTTC	CASSHLLLAGAYNEQFF
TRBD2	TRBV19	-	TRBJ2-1	TGTGCCAGTAGTGCGGGACAGGTGAGGCCTAGCGGGAGGGCCGATGAGCAGTTCTTC	CASSAGQVRPSGRADEQFF
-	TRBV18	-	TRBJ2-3	TGTGCCAGCTCACCCGCGACTCCAAATACGCAGTATTTT	CASSPATPNTQYF
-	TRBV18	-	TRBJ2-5	TGTGCCAGCTCTCGAACCCAGGGAAGAGAGACCCAGTACTTC	CASSRTQGRETQYF
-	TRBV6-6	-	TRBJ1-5	TGTGCCAGCAGTTCCGGGGTATATAGCAATCAGCCCCAGCATTTT	CASSSGVYSNQPQHF
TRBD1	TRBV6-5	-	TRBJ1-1	TGTGCCAGCAGTTACCTGACAGGGTCTGAAGCTTTCTTT	CASSYLTGSEAFF
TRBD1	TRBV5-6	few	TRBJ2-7	TGTGCCAGCAGCTTGCGGGGGGCGGGACAGGGTTCACAGCAGTACTTC	CASSLRGAGQGSQQYF
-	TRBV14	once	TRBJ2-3	TGTGCCAGCAGCCAAACAGCAGGGGCTAGCACAGATACGCAGTATTTT	CASSQTAGASTDTQYF
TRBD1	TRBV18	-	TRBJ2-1	TGTGCCAGCTCACCCGGGACAGCCTCCGAGAATGAGCAGTTCTTC	CASSPGTASENEQFF
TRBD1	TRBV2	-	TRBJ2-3	TGTGCCAGCAGGCGACAGGGGGCTACCACAGATACGCAGTATTTT	CASRRQGATTDTQYF
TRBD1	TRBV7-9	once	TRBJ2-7	TGTGCCAGCAGCATTAGGACAGGGTTGGATGAGCAGTACTTC	CASSIRTGLDEQYF
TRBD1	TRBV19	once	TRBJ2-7	TGTGCCAGTACTCCGGCAGGGGGTACCTACGAGCAGTACTTC	CASTPAGGTYEQYF
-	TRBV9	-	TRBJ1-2	TGTGCCAGCAGCGCCGGCGGGGTGGGGGGCTACACCTTC	CASSAGGVGGYTF
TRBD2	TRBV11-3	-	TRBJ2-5	TGTGCCAGCAGCTTAGGATCCCGGGTAGCGGGTCAGGAGACCCAGTACTTC	CASSLGSRVAGQETQYF
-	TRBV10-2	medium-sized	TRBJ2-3	TGCGCCAGCAGGTATGGAGGTGTCACAGATACGCAGTATTTT	CASRYGGVTDTQYF